This T cell receptor beta chain was recovered during a study of cytomegalovirus exposure and HLA in healthy donors. Study-level background: Under 85% of approximately 400 genotyped donors fell in the Caucasian-associated ancestry cluster. Study-wide findings and caveats: In vitro data verified three CMV-associated chains as specific for CMV antigens. According to the study, approximately 150 TCR beta chains were cytomegalovirus-associated.

This clone was counted once. Its antigen is unidentified. PCR used 60 Vbeta primers and 13 Jbeta primers. Using immunoSEQ multiplex PCR, the repertoire was profiled, and TCRdb retains in-frame clones only, with some absent. The data hold over 150,000 clones, with just over 75% observed a single time. Germline lookup yields CDR1 MGHRA and CDR2 YSYEKL. This CDR3 is built from 14 residues. V lost 0 bases, J lost 4 bases, and 7 bases lay in between. The rearrangement uses TRBV4-1 and TRBJ1-5; D unclear. Sequenced material: PBMCs. The sequence derives from a woman aged 60-75 years in good health and CMV-seropositive. The CDR3 sequence: CASSQERENQPQHF. In DNA, the CDR3 is TGCGCCAGCAGCCAAGAGAGAGAGAATCAGCCCCAGCATTTT.